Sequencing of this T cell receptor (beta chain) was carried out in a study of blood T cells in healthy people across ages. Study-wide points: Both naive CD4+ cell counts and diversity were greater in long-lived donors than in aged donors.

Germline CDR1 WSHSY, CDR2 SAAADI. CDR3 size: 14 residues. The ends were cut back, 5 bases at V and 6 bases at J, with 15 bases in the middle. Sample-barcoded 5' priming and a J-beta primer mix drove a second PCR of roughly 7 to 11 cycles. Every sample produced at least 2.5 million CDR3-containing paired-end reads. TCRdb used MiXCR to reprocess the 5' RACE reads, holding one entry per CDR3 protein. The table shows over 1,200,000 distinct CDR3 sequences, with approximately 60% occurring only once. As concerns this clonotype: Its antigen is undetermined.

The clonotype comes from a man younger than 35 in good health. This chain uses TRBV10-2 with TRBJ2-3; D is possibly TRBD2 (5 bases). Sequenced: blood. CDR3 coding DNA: TGCGCCAGCAGTCCTAGCCCTCTGAAGGATACGCAGTATTTT. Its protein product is CASSPSPLKDTQYF.